The clone carrying this T cell receptor (beta chain) was picked up many times. Its target is unknown. The authors prepared the TCRbeta library with unique molecular identifiers. In TCRdb, the PCR reads were re-called with MiXCR into one record per CDR3 protein. The sample holds approximately 300,000 distinct CDR3 sequences, almost 8% seen once. The entry originates in a study of T-cell reconstitution after alpha-beta-depleted transplantation in children. Study-wide results and limits: Fresh T-cell production supplied most of the T-cell counts and diversity seen one year after transplant. Expanded graft clones, several hundred of them, were reportedly the source of alpha-beta T cells about two months after transplant. TCRbeta diversity was high at day 60 in some patients (a result of surviving recipient T cells and thymic progenitors).

CDR1 is DFQATT, CDR2 SNEGSKA, per germline (reference sequence). This CDR3 is 15 amino acids long. V gave up 0 bases and J gave up 4 bases, with 13 bases separating them. The chain employs TRBV20-1 and TRBJ2-1, with D unresolved. The origin of this receptor is a female patient aged 2-10 years who had a stem cell transplant for Fanconi anemia, so the T cells may come from the graft donor. The sequenced sample was peripheral blood, obtained 360 days after TCRalphabeta/CD19-depleted stem cell transplant. CDR3 DNA sequence: TGCAGTGCTAGAGATATAGCAGCCGGATACAATGAGCAGTTCTTC. Amino acid sequence: CSARDIAAGYNEQFF.